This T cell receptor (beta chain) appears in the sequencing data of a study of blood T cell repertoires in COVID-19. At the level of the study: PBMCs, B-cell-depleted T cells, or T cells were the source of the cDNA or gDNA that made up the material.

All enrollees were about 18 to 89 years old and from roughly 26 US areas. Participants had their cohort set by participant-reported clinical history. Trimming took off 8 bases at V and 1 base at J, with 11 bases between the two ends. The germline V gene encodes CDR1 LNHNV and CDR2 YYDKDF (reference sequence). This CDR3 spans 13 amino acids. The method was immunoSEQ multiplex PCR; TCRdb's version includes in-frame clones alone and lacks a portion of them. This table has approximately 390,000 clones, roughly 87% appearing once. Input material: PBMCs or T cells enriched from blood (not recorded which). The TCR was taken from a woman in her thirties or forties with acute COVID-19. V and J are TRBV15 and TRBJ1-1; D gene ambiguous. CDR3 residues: CATGGVRNTEAFF. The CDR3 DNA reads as TGTGCCACCGGCGGAGTCAGGAACACTGAAGCTTTCTTT.